Listed below are T cell receptor beta chains from one sample, sequenced in a study of human T cells and chemical hapten exposure. A single record per CDR3 protein comes from TCRdb applying MiXCR to the RACE reads. The repertoire holds around 110,000 distinct CDR3 sequences, around 10% seen once, with around 1.5% in the top ten. This specimen consisted of whole blood, obtained in connection with sensitization to the hapten diphenylcyclopropenone (DPC). Receptors originate from a woman in her fifties or sixties with alopecia areata. Some clones in this sample may be carry-over from other donors' samples. CDR3s include the opening cysteine and the closing phenylalanine or tryptophan. The order of the fields is D gene, V gene, clone size, J gene, CDR3 protein, CDR3 DNA. The D gene is left open where the match is weak. A clone size is listed for some rows: how often the clone was seen (once, few, many), or a class if it is expanded.

.	TRBV18	many	TRBJ1-5	CASSPLGQGGSQPQHF	TGTGCCAGCTCACCACTTGGCCAGGGAGGAAGTCAGCCCCAGCATTTT
TRBD1	TRBV6-1	.	TRBJ2-1	CASSWDRADYNEQFF	TGTGCCAGCAGCTGGGACAGGGCCGACTACAATGAGCAGTTCTTC
TRBD2	TRBV4-2	.	TRBJ2-3	CASSPRTARTSGTDTQYF	TGTGCCAGCAGCCCCCGAACGGCCCGGACTAGCGGGACGGATACGCAGTATTTT
TRBD1	TRBV27	.	TRBJ2-3	CASTRTGGHGDTQYF	TGTGCCAGCACCCGGACAGGGGGCCATGGAGATACGCAGTATTTT
.	TRBV18	many	TRBJ1-4	CASSPPGTTNEKLFF	TGTGCCAGCTCACCACCCGGAACAACTAATGAAAAACTGTTTTTT
TRBD1	TRBV20-1	.	TRBJ2-7	CSALGMGQGNEQYF	TGCAGTGCCTTGGGGATGGGACAGGGGAATGAGCAGTACTTC
TRBD2	TRBV12-3/TRBV12-4	few	TRBJ2-7	CASSASGGLTYEQYF	TGTGCCAGCAGTGCAAGCGGGGGACTTACCTACGAGCAGTACTTC
.	TRBV20-1	few	TRBJ1-2	CSARDETTRPYGYTF	TGCAGTGCTAGAGATGAAACCACTAGACCCTATGGCTACACCTTC
TRBD2	TRBV20-1	.	TRBJ2-1	CSARDMVGRSYNEQFF	TGCAGTGCTAGAGATATGGTCGGGAGGTCCTACAATGAGCAGTTCTTC
.	TRBV7-9	many	TRBJ1-1	CASSLIVVSTEAFF	TGTGCCAGCAGCCTTATCGTCGTTTCCACTGAAGCTTTCTTT
.	TRBV28	.	TRBJ1-1	CASSLSIRGTEAFF	TGTGCCAGCAGTTTATCAATTCGCGGGACTGAAGCTTTCTTT
.	TRBV5-1	.	TRBJ2-1	CASSERIRDFTSYNEQFF	TGCGCCAGCAGCGAAAGGATCCGGGACTTCACCTCCTACAATGAGCAGTTCTTC
.	TRBV11-2	few	TRBJ2-3	CASSSGTAGKTDTQYF	TGTGCCAGCAGCTCCGGGACAGCGGGGAAGACAGATACGCAGTATTTT
.	TRBV3-1	.	TRBJ1-6	CASSTGRRLGNSPLHF	TGTGCCAGCAGCACAGGGAGGAGGTTGGGGAATTCACCCCTCCACTTT
.	TRBV6-2/TRBV6-3	.	TRBJ1-6	CASSTTGSDNSPLHF	TGTGCCAGCAGTACAACAGGGTCGGATAATTCACCCCTCCACTTT
.	TRBV12-5	few	TRBJ2-3	CASGLITQGLATDTQYF	TGTGCTAGTGGTTTGATAACACAAGGGCTAGCAACAGATACGCAGTATTTT
.	TRBV12-3/TRBV12-4	.	TRBJ2-7	CARLGRSYF	TGTGCCAGGCTTGGGCGGTCGTACTTC
TRBD2	TRBV7-2	.	TRBJ2-1	CASSLVGGAKFYNEQFF	TGTGCCAGCAGCTTAGTCGGGGGGGCGAAATTCTACAATGAGCAGTTCTTC
.	TRBV24-1	few	TRBJ1-6	CATSDLHERVTYNSPLHF	TGTGCCACCAGTGATTTGCATGAAAGGGTTACCTATAATTCACCCCTCCACTTT
.	TRBV7-9	few	TRBJ2-4	CASSFSPTREAKNIQYF	TGTGCCAGCAGCTTTTCCCCCACGCGAGAAGCCAAAAACATTCAGTACTTC
.	TRBV4-1	.	TRBJ2-7	CASSQLRGDEQYF	TGCGCCAGCAGCCAACTTCGGGGAGACGAGCAGTACTTC
.	TRBV7-6	many	TRBJ2-6	CASSHSILDPVSGANVLTF	TGTGCCAGCAGCCATTCTATCCTAGATCCGGTCTCTGGGGCCAACGTCCTGACTTTC
.	TRBV3-1	.	TRBJ1-3	CASSQFQGMNGNTIYF	TGTGCCAGCAGCCAATTTCAGGGTATGAATGGAAACACCATATATTTT
TRBD1	TRBV29-1	few	TRBJ1-1	CSAKEGTGGAGAFF	TGCAGCGCAAAGGAAGGGACAGGGGGCGCGGGAGCTTTCTTT
TRBD2	TRBV5-1	few	TRBJ2-2	CASSLRLAGDTGELFF	TGCGCCAGCAGCTTGAGACTAGCGGGAGACACCGGGGAGCTGTTTTTT
.	TRBV3-1	few	TRBJ1-1	CASSSRNVGTEAFF	TGTGCCAGCAGCAGCCGGAATGTCGGCACTGAAGCTTTCTTT
.	TRBV7-2	few	TRBJ2-2	CASSFTGGGTGELFF	TGTGCCAGCAGCTTTACGGGTGGAGGCACCGGGGAGCTGTTTTTT
TRBD2	TRBV20-1	.	TRBJ2-1	CSARFRTSGNYNEQFF	TGCAGTGCTAGATTTCGGACTAGCGGGAACTACAATGAGCAGTTCTTC
.	TRBV19	few	TRBJ2-7	CASSMNGGSLGNEQYF	TGTGCCAGTAGTATGAATGGGGGATCCCTGGGAAACGAGCAGTACTTC
TRBD1	TRBV4-1	many	TRBJ1-6	CASSQLTGLNSPLHF	TGCGCCAGCAGCCAACTGACAGGGCTGAATTCACCCCTCCACTTT
.	TRBV6-5	.	TRBJ1-1	CANNFGRQNTEAFF	TGTGCCAACAATTTCGGCAGGCAGAACACTGAAGCTTTCTTT
TRBD2	TRBV27	few	TRBJ2-4	CASSPGLENIQYF	TGTGCCAGCAGTCCGGGACTAGAAAACATTCAGTACTTC
.	TRBV10-3	.	TRBJ2-6	CAISDSGGQAGANVLTF	TGTGCCATCAGTGACTCGGGGGGACAGGCTGGGGCCAACGTCCTGACTTTC
.	TRBV3-1	many	TRBJ2-2	CASSQTGELFF	TGTGCCAGCAGCCAGACTGGGGAGCTGTTTTTT
TRBD2	TRBV7-2	many	TRBJ2-3	CASSSGLAGSRADTQYF	TGTGCCAGCAGCTCCGGACTAGCGGGATCTAGGGCGGATACGCAGTATTTT
.	TRBV18	many	TRBJ1-1	CASSPLDSANTEAFF	TGTGCCAGCTCACCTTTGGACAGCGCCAACACTGAAGCTTTCTTT